This entry lists 26 T cell receptor beta chains sequenced from one sample in a study of cytomegalovirus exposure and HLA in healthy donors. The PCR employed 60 Vbeta primers together with 13 Jbeta primers. The assay was immunoSEQ multiplex PCR, and TCRdb's table has in-frame clones only and misses some. The sample holds roughly 160,000 clones, 87% seen once. The specimen was PBMCs. These receptors were obtained from a woman in her twenties or thirties in good health and CMV-seronegative.

This chain links TRBV7-9 with TRBJ2-5; D ambiguous. The V gene's germline CDR1 is SEHNR and CDR2 FQNEAQ (reference sequence). The CDR3 consists of 14 residues. With 1 base removed from V and 1 base from J, the gap between germline ends came to 7 bases. In nucleotides, the CDR3 is TGTGCCAGCAGCTTAGTGGCCGCCCAAGAGACCCAGTACTTC. It codes for CASSLVAAQETQYF. The entire variable domain, with the rest obtained from reference TRBV7-9 and TRBJ2-5, is as follows: DTGVSQNPRHKITKRGQNVTFRCDPISEHNRLYWYRQTLGQGPEFLTYFQNEAQLEKSRLLSDRFSAERPKGSFSTLEIQRTEQGDSAMYLCASSLVAAQETQYFGPGTRLLVL.

This clone has only a few counts. The chain carries TRBV5-5 and TRBJ1-1, with TRBD1 identical over 9 bases. The V and J ends lost 5 bases and 0 bases, in that order; junction bases with no gene match: 5. The CDR3 length is 15 residues. Germline CDR1 and CDR2: SGHKS and YYEKEE (reference sequence). The CDR3 protein is CASSSGTGLNTEAFF. Here the CDR3 DNA reads TGTGCCAGCAGTTCTGGGACAGGGCTGAACACTGAAGCTTTCTTT.

This clone was counted a single time. The chain has TRBV29-1 and TRBJ2-1; 10 bases are a match to TRBD1. This CDR3 has 17 residues. Per the germline V gene, CDR1 is SQVTM and CDR2 is ANQGSEA. Trimming cost V 4 bases and J 6 bases; bases outside gene matches: 15. The CDR3 bases are TGCAGCGTTGGTGATTGGTGGATCGGGACAGGGGCCAATGAGCAGTTCTTC. It yields the protein CSVGDWWIGTGANEQFF.

The chain links TRBV18 to TRBJ2-7; 14 bases are shared with TRBD2. Germline V gene lookup returns CDR1 KGHSH and CDR2 LQKENI. The CDR3 loop spans 18 amino acids. V dropped 3 bases and J dropped 3; count of bases not matched to a gene: 10. CDR3 loop: CASSPGTSGRGRGYEQYF. For the CDR3, the DNA is TGTGCCAGCTCACCCGGGACTAGCGGGAGAGGAAGGGGCTACGAGCAGTACTTC.

The chain links TRBV6-1 to TRBJ2-5, with 7 bases lining up with TRBD1. Germline V lookup: CDR1 MNHNS, CDR2 SASEGT. The CDR3 has 15 residues. V was pared by 8 bases and J by 5 bases, with 14 bases of the junction left unmatched. The CDR3 nucleotides read TGTGCCAGCGGAGAACCGCAGGGGGTAGGGGAGACCCAGTACTTC. It specifies CASGEPQGVGETQYF.

This chain uses TRBV5-5 with TRBJ2-3, with TRBD1 matching over 7 bases. Unmatched junction bases numbered 7, after V lost 0 bases and J lost 6 bases. Germline CDR1 and CDR2: SGHKS and YYEKEE (reference sequence). The CDR3 has 15 amino acids. The CDR3 protein is CASSLEGAVFDTQYF. CDR3 in DNA: TGTGCCAGCAGCTTGGAGGGGGCGGTTTTTGATACGCAGTATTTT.

The V and J genes are TRBV19 and TRBJ1-5; perhaps TRBD1 as D (5 bases). Trimming shortened V by 5 bases and J by 4 bases, and 12 bases separated the two germline ends. From germline, CDR1 is LNHDA and CDR2 SQIVND (reference sequence). The CDR3 sequence is 14 residues long. The CDR3 is CASSGAGGNQPQHF. The CDR3, as DNA: TGTGCCAGTAGTGGGGCAGGAGGGAATCAGCCCCAGCATTTT.

Of note for this clone: Distinct nucleotide sequences in the sample also encode this CDR3. The V call is TRBV5-1, the J call TRBJ1-1, with no clear D. The CDR3 length is 13 residues. Trimming pared 2 bases from V and 0 bases from J, leaving 5 bases between. From germline, CDR1 is SGHRS and CDR2 YFSETQ. This CDR3 is CASSLVVNTEAFF. In DNA form, the CDR3 reads TGCGCCAGCAGCTTAGTAGTGAACACTGAAGCTTTCTTT.

J is TRBJ2-7 and V is TRBV4-1; 9 nucleotides match TRBD2. The CDR3 loop spans 16 amino acids. Germline values: CDR1 MGHRA, CDR2 YSYEKL. V shed 1 base and J 5 bases; nucleotides not matched to a gene: 9. CDR3 nucleotides: TGCGCCAGCAGCCAAGGGGCGGGAGGGCCTGGGAACGAGCAGTACTTC. It codes for CASSQGAGGPGNEQYF.

The rearrangement links TRBV4-1 to TRBJ2-3; a weak D match, TRBD2 (5 bases). This CDR3 contains 16 residues. V was clipped by 1 base and J by 2 bases, with 13 bases between them. Germline loops: CDR1 MGHRA, CDR2 YSYEKL. The CDR3 sequence: CASSQAGIGPTDTQYF. The CDR3 DNA reads TGCGCCAGCAGCCAAGCGGGAATTGGGCCCACAGATACGCAGTATTTT.

The chain has TRBV19 and TRBJ2-7, with 7 bases fitting TRBD1. The CDR3 consists of 15 residues. The junction had 9 bases not matched to a gene; V was cut back by 5 bases and J by 2 bases. CDR1 and CDR2 (germline): LNHDA, SQIVND (reference sequence). The CDR3 bases are TGTGCCAGTAGTGCACCGGGACAGTTGGCCTACGAGCAGTACTTC. Its protein is CASSAPGQLAYEQYF. The variable domain in full, completed from reference TRBV19 and TRBJ2-7, reads DGGITQSPKYLFRKEGQNVTLSCEQNLNHDAMYWYRQDPGQGLRLIYYSQIVNDFQKGDIAEGYSVSREKKESFPLTVTSAQKNPTAFYLCASSAPGQLAYEQYFGPGTRLTVT.

This chain links TRBV2 with TRBJ1-2; tentatively, D is TRBD1 (6 bases). Trimming removed 5 bases from V and 2 bases from J, with 15 bases in between. The germline V gene has CDR1 SNHLY and CDR2 FYNNEI. The CDR3 is made up of 15 amino acids. CDR3 sequence: CASSPRQATNYGYTF. The CDR3 DNA is TGTGCCAGCAGTCCCCGACAGGCCACGAACTATGGCTACACCTTC.

The chain links TRBV5-1 to TRBJ2-5, with a weak D call TRBD2 (6 bases). The end of the DNA aligns better with TRBJ2-7, so the J call may be wrong. The CDR3 has 15 residues. Germline CDR1 is SGHRS and CDR2 is YFSETQ. The DNA of the CDR3 is TGCGCCAGCAGCTTGGGGGACTTACAATCCTACGAGCAGTACTTC. Amino acid sequence: CASSLGDLQSYEQYF.

The J gene is TRBJ1-5, the V gene TRBV27; tentatively, D is TRBD1 (5 bases). The CDR3 has 15 residues. From germline, CDR1 is MNHEY and CDR2 SMNVEV (reference sequence). Trimming left V 6 bases short and J 0 bases short, with 12 bases between. The CDR3 DNA follows: TGTGCCAGCAGCGACAGATATCATAGCAATCAGCCCCAGCATTTT. Protein product: CASSDRYHSNQPQHF.

This clone was counted only a few times. The chain employs TRBV2 and TRBJ2-3; no clear D. This CDR3 has 12 residues. CDR1 SNHLY and CDR2 FYNNEI come from the germline V gene. V was shortened by 7 bases and J by 3 bases, with 8 bases between the two germline ends. The CDR3 sequence: CASKVDTDTQYF. The CDR3, as DNA: TGTGCCAGCAAAGTAGATACAGATACGCAGTATTTT.

This chain links TRBV6-1 with TRBJ2-2; 8 bases map to TRBD2. Trimming removed 3 bases from V and 0 bases from J; junction bases left unmatched: 3. This CDR3 region has 16 residues. CDR1 and CDR2 (germline): MNHNS, SASEGT. The CDR3 DNA reads as TGTGCCAGCAGTGAGTTGGGACTAGCGAACACCGGGGAGCTGTTTTTT. It specifies CASSELGLANTGELFF.

V gene TRBV5-1 combines with J gene TRBJ2-3; maybe TRBD1 (5 bases). This CDR3 has 14 residues. V lost 0 bases and J lost 4, with 9 bases in between. Germline V lookup: CDR1 SGHRS, CDR2 YFSETQ. The CDR3: CASSLGSGPDTQYF. In DNA form, the CDR3 reads TGCGCCAGCAGCTTGGGATCAGGGCCAGATACGCAGTATTTT. Full variable domain (rest looked up from reference TRBV5-1 and TRBJ2-3): KAGVTQTPRYLIKTRGQQVTLSCSPISGHRSVSWYQQTPGQGLQFLFEYFSETQRNKGNFPGRFSGRQFSNSRSEMNVSTLELGDSALYLCASSLGSGPDTQYFGPGTRLTVL.

The chain is built from TRBV4-2 and TRBJ2-7, with 11 bases matching TRBD2. The CDR3 totals 17 residues. Germline V gene sequence: CDR1 LGHNA, CDR2 YNFKEQ. Trimming took 1 base from V and 2 from J; bases not matched to a gene: 7. The CDR3 DNA reads TGTGCCAGCAGCCAAGGACTAGCGGGGACCATCCCCTACGAGCAGTACTTC. Its protein product is CASSQGLAGTIPYEQYF.

The V call is TRBV28, the J call TRBJ2-7; 11 bases are shared with TRBD2. The length of the CDR3 is 17 residues. The V and J ends lost 1 base and 4 bases, in that order; junction bases with no gene match: 9. Germline V gene sequence: CDR1 MDHEN, CDR2 SYDVKM. The DNA of the CDR3 is TGTGCCAGCAGTTTATTTAGCGGGAGGGCCAATGCATACGAGCAGTACTTC. It yields the protein CASSLFSGRANAYEQYF.

The chain combines TRBV7-2 with TRBJ1-2; D call uncertain. The CDR3 is 14 residues long. The germline V and J ends were trimmed by 5 bases and 0 bases, with 10 bases remaining between them. Germline V lookup: CDR1 SGHTA, CDR2 FQGNSA. The CDR3 loop reads CASSRLPSNYGYTF. The CDR3 DNA follows: TGTGCCAGCAGCCGACTCCCTTCTAACTATGGCTACACCTTC.

As concerns this clone: Different DNA sequences within this sample yield the same CDR3. This chain connects TRBV5-1 to TRBJ2-5; 7 positions agree with TRBD2. Germline lookup yields CDR1 SGHRS and CDR2 YFSETQ. The CDR3 loop spans 14 amino acids. J gave up 2 bases and V 4 bases, and 5 bases lay outside the gene matches. CDR3 coding DNA: TGCGCCAGCAGCCCTACTAGCGCTCAAGAGACCCAGTACTTC. It is translated as CASSPTSAQETQYF. Full variable domain (rest looked up from reference TRBV5-1 and TRBJ2-5): KAGVTQTPRYLIKTRGQQVTLSCSPISGHRSVSWYQQTPGQGLQFLFEYFSETQRNKGNFPGRFSGRQFSNSRSEMNVSTLELGDSALYLCASSPTSAQETQYFGPGTRLLVL.

The rearrangement joins TRBV2 to TRBJ2-7; 10 bases line up with TRBD1. The CDR3 is 15 residues long. Germline values: CDR1 SNHLY, CDR2 FYNNEI. V was clipped by 5 bases and J by 5 bases; unmatched bases: 9. The CDR3 sequence: CASSPLGTGVHEQYF. The CDR3 coding sequence is TGTGCCAGCAGTCCCCTCGGGACAGGGGTCCACGAGCAGTACTTC.

V is TRBV19 and J is TRBJ1-1; D might be TRBD1 (5 bases). V lost 1 base and J lost 4, with 13 bases in between. Germline V gene lookup returns CDR1 LNHDA and CDR2 SQIVND (reference sequence). This CDR3 contains 15 residues. CDR3 nucleotide sequence: TGTGCCAGTAGTATAGTAGGTAGGGGCCTCACTGAAGCTTTCTTT. It specifies CASSIVGRGLTEAFF.

V is TRBV5-4 and J is TRBJ1-1; 8 bases are shared with TRBD1. This CDR3 comprises 14 residues. V lost 2 bases, J lost 3 bases, and 3 bases stayed unmatched. Germline CDR1 SGHNT, CDR2 YYREEE (reference sequence). CDR3 in DNA: TGTGCCAGCAGCTTCGGACAGGGTGACACTGAAGCTTTCTTT. This codes for CASSFGQGDTEAFF.

J is TRBJ1-2 and V is TRBV30, with D perhaps TRBD1 (6 bases). The CDR3 runs 13 residues. V gave up 3 bases and J gave up 4 bases, with 12 bases separating them. In germline, CDR1 is GTSNPN, CDR2 SVGIG (reference sequence). The CDR3 region has the DNA TGTGCCTGGAGGATACAGGGTATCTATGGCTACACCTTC. The encoded protein is CAWRIQGIYGYTF.

In its sample, this clone was seen once. This sequence joins TRBV4-1 and TRBJ1-4; 8 bases align to TRBD1. The length of the CDR3 is 15 residues. Germline loops: CDR1 MGHRA, CDR2 YSYEKL. V was clipped by 2 bases and J by 8 bases; unmatched bases: 7. The CDR3 spells CASSQTGQGGEKLFF. DNA for the CDR3: TGCGCCAGCAGCCAAACTGGACAGGGTGGGGAAAAACTGTTTTTT.